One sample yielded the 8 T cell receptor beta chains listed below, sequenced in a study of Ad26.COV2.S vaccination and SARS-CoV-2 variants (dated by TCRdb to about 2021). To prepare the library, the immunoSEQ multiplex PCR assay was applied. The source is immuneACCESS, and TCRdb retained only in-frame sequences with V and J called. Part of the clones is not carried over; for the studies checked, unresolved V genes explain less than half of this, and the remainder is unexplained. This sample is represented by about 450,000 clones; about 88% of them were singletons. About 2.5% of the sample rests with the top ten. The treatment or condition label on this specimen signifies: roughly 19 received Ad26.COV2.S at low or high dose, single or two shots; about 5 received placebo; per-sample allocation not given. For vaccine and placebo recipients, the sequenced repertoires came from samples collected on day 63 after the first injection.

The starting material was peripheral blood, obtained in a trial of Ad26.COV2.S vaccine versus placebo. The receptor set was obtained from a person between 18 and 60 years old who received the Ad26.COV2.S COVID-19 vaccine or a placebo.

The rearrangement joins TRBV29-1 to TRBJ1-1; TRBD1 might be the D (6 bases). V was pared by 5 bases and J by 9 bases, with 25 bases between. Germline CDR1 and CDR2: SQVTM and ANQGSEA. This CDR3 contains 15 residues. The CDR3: CSVQTGLNPGGKAFF. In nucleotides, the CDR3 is TGCAGCGTTCAGACAGGACTGAACCCCGGGGGCAAAGCTTTCTTT.

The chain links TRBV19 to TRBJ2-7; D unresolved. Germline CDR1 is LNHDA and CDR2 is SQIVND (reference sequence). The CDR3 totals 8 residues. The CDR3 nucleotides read TGTGGTCCCTACGAGCAGTACTTC. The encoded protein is CGPYEQYF.

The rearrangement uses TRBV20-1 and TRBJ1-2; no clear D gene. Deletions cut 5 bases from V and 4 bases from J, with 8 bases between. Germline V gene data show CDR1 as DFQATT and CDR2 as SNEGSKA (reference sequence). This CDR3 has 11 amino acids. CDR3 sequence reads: CSAVRSYGYTF. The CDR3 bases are TGCAGTGCTGTAAGGTCCTATGGCTACACCTTC.

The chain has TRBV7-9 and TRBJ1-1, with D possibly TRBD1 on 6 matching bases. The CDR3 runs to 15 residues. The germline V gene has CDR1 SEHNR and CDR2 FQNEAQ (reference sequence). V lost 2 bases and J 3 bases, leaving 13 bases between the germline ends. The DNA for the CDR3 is TGTGCCAGCAGCTTACTGGGGGCTGGGGACACTGAAGCTTTCTTT. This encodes CASSLLGAGDTEAFF.

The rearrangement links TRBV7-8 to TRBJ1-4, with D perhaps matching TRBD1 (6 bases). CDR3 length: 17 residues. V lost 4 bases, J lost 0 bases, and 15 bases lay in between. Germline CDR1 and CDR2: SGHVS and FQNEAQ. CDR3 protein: CASSSLTGFSTNEKLFF. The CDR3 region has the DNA TGTGCCAGCAGCTCCTTAACAGGGTTCTCAACTAATGAAAAACTGTTTTTT.

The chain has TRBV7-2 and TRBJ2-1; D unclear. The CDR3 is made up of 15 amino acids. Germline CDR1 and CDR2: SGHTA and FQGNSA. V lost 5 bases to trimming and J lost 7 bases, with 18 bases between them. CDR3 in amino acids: CASSPRLHQRNEQFF. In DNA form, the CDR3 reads TGTGCCAGCAGCCCACGACTTCACCAACGAAATGAGCAGTTCTTC.

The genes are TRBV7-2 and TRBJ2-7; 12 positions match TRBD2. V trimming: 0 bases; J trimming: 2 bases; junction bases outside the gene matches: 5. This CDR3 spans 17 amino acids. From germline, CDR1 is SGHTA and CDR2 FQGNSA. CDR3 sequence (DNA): TGTGCCAGCAGCTTAGCGTCCGGACTAGCGGGGACCTACGAGCAGTACTTC. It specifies CASSLASGLAGTYEQYF.

CDR3 loop: CASSLVGQFGYGYTF. The CDR3, as DNA: TGTGCCAGCAGCTTAGTTGGGCAGTTCGGCTATGGCTACACCTTC. V and J are TRBV7-9 and TRBJ1-2; D not certain. Deletions cut 1 base from V and 4 bases from J, with 13 bases between. There are 15 residues in the CDR3. The germline CDR1 and CDR2 sequences are SEHNR and FQNEAQ (reference sequence).